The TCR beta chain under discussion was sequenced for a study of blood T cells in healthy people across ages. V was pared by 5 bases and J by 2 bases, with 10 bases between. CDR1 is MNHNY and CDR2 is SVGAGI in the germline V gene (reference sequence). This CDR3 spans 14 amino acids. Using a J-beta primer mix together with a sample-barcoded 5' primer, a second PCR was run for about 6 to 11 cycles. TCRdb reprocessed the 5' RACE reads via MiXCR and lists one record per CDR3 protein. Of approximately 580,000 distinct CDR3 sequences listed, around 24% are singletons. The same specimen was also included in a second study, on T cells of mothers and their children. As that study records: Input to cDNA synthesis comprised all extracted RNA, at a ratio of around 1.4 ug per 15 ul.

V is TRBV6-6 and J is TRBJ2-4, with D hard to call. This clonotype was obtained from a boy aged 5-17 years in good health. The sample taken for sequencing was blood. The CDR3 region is CASSPSGSKNIQYF. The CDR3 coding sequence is TGTGCCAGCAGTCCCTCGGGCTCCAAAAACATTCAGTACTTC.